These 5 T cell receptor beta chains were sequenced from one sample in a study of identical twins. TCRdb re-analysed the 5' RACE reads in MiXCR, keeping a single row per CDR3 protein. There are approximately 1.8 million distinct CDR3 sequences in the sample; under 35% occur only once, and about 0.27% lies in the top ten. The sample was cord blood. The receptor set was obtained from a newborn girl in good health.

The chain carries TRBV3-1 and TRBJ2-1; possible D gene TRBD1, 5 bases. Between the trimmed V and J ends, which lost 0 bases and 9 bases, there was a span of 6 bases. The CDR3 totals 12 residues. Germline CDR1 LGHDT, CDR2 YNNKEL (reference sequence). CDR3 loop: CASSQERGEQFF. CDR3 coding DNA: TGTGCCAGCAGCCAAGAAAGGGGTGAGCAGTTCTTC.

This clonotype was found a few times. The rearrangement uses TRBV6-6 and TRBJ1-5; TRBD1 might be the D (5 bases). V lost 5 bases to trimming and J lost 9 bases, with 20 bases between them. The germline V gene encodes CDR1 MNHNY and CDR2 SVGAGI (reference sequence). CDR3 size: 15 residues. The CDR3 DNA reads TGTGCCAGCAGTACAGGCCCAGATAAACCGGGGCCCCAGCATTTT. Translating it yields CASSTGPDKPGPQHF.

V gene TRBV5-1 combines with J gene TRBJ2-7; D call uncertain. The germline V gene encodes CDR1 SGHRS and CDR2 YFSETQ. Trimming removed 2 bases from V and 7 bases from J, with 13 bases in between. CDR3 length: 13 amino acids. Written as DNA, the CDR3 is TGCGCCAGCAGCTTAGATGGGCCTGGGGAGCAGTACTTC. This gives the protein CASSLDGPGEQYF.

At least ten counts were recorded for this clonotype. V usage is TRBV10-3 and J usage is TRBJ2-7; the D is unclear. Germline CDR1 reads ENHRY; CDR2 reads SYGVKD. CDR3 length equals 14 residues. The ends were cut back, 4 bases at V and 3 bases at J, with 13 bases in the middle. Here the CDR3 DNA reads TGTGCCATCAGTGCGGCCGGCGGTCTCTACGAGCAGTACTTC. Encoded protein: CAISAAGGLYEQYF.

This clonotype has only a few counts. The J gene is TRBJ2-3, the V gene TRBV20-1, with D unclear. The germline V gene encodes CDR1 DFQATT and CDR2 SNEGSKA (reference sequence). The CDR3 is 14 amino acids. V dropped 5 bases and J dropped 0 bases, with 12 bases sitting between them. The CDR3: CSAPPVSSTDTQYF. The CDR3, as DNA: TGCAGTGCTCCCCCCGTCAGTAGCACAGATACGCAGTATTTT.